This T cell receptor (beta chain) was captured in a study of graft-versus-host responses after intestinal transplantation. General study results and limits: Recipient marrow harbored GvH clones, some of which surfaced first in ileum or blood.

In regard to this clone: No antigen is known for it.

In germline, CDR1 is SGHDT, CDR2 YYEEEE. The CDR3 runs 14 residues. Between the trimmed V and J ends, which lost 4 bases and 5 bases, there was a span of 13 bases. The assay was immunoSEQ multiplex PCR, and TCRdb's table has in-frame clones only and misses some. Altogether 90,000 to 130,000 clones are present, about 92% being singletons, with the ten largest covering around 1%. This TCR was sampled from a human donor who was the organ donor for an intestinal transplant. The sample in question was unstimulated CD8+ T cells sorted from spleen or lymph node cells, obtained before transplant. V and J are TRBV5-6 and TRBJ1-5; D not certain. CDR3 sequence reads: CASSGGRWDQPQHF. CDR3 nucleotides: TGTGCCAGCAGCGGAGGGCGCTGGGATCAGCCCCAGCATTTT.